The rows below give T cell receptor beta chains drawn from one sample of a study of T-cell memory formation after mild COVID-19. Each CDR3 protein gets one entry after TCRdb re-called the 5' RACE reads with MiXCR. The profile covers roughly 150,000 distinct CDR3 sequences, with 11% to 15% appearing a single time and 25% to 30% taken by the ten largest. The source material was PBMCs or a T cell subset sorted from them (not recorded which). The receptors shown here come from an adult woman who had mild COVID-19 (a few samples of this study predate the infection). Cell type and time point are not known. The CDR3 runs from the conserved cysteine through the conserved F or W. Fields, in order: D gene, CDR3 length, J gene, V gene, clone size, CDR3 protein, CDR3 DNA. The D gene is left open where the match is weak. Clone size is shown for a subset of rows, as once, few, many or a class of expanded clone.

NA	13	TRBJ1-1	TRBV5-4	NA	CASSLFPRGEAFF	TGTGCCAGCAGCTTGTTTCCTAGAGGGGAAGCTTTCTTT
NA	14	TRBJ1-1	TRBV5-1	NA	CASSPGTGDTEAFF	TGCGCCAGCAGCCCCGGGACGGGGGACACTGAAGCTTTCTTT
TRBD1	16	TRBJ1-2	TRBV4-3	NA	CASSQDWDSQPYGYTF	TGCGCCAGCAGCCAAGATTGGGACAGCCAGCCGTATGGCTACACCTTC
TRBD1	15	TRBJ1-2	TRBV29-1	few	CSAWTGGEKNYGYTF	TGCAGCGCCTGGACAGGGGGGGAAAAAAACTATGGCTACACCTTC
NA	14	TRBJ1-2	TRBV9	few	CASSVSNGDYGYTF	TGTGCCAGCAGCGTATCCAACGGGGACTATGGCTACACCTTC
TRBD2	17	TRBJ2-1	TRBV6-2/TRBV6-3	many	CASRALGLAGSYNEQFF	TGTGCCAGCAGGGCACTAGGACTAGCGGGTTCCTACAATGAGCAGTTCTTC
NA	16	TRBJ2-5	TRBV21-1	NA	CASSTEDRGLIETQYF	TGTGCCAGCAGCACCGAGGACAGGGGGCTAATAGAGACCCAGTACTTC
TRBD1	15	TRBJ1-2	TRBV7-6	few	CASSSRTGGDPGYTF	TGTGCCAGCAGCTCAAGGACAGGGGGCGACCCTGGCTACACCTTC
TRBD1	11	TRBJ2-1	TRBV13	NA	CASRSGTGLFF	TGTGCCAGCAGATCCGGGACAGGGTTGTTCTTC
NA	13	TRBJ1-5	TRBV7-9	few	CASSSENNQPQHF	TGTGCCAGCAGCTCCGAAAATAATCAGCCCCAGCATTTT
NA	11	TRBJ2-7	TRBV29-1	NA	CSVEWSYEQYF	TGCAGCGTTGAATGGTCCTACGAGCAGTACTTC
TRBD1	15	TRBJ2-1	TRBV6-2/TRBV6-3	NA	CASSLDRAAYNEQFF	TGTGCCAGCAGTCTGGACAGGGCGGCCTACAATGAGCAGTTCTTC
NA	13	TRBJ2-7	TRBV6-1	NA	CASPRDAASEQYF	TGTGCCAGCCCCCGGGACGCCGCGTCCGAGCAGTACTTC
TRBD2	16	TRBJ2-1	TRBV2	NA	CASRASGGVSYNEQFF	TGTGCCAGCAGGGCTAGCGGGGGAGTCTCCTACAATGAGCAGTTCTTC
TRBD2	16	TRBJ2-1	TRBV29-1	few	CSVEDGGASGRGEQFF	TGCAGCGTTGAAGATGGGGGGGCTAGCGGGAGAGGTGAGCAGTTCTTC
NA	17	TRBJ2-6	TRBV7-2	NA	CASSFEVSGSGANVLTF	TGTGCCAGCAGCTTTGAGGTCTCAGGCTCTGGGGCCAACGTCCTGACTTTC
TRBD2	15	TRBJ2-7	TRBV9	NA	CASSVEAGEGYEQYF	TGTGCCAGCAGCGTCGAAGCGGGAGAGGGCTACGAGCAGTACTTC
NA	15	TRBJ1-1	TRBV5-1	few	CASSLAGSQNTEAFF	TGCGCCAGCAGCTTGGCCGGCAGTCAGAACACTGAAGCTTTCTTT
NA	12	TRBJ2-2	TRBV29-1	few	CSVELETGELFF	TGCAGCGTTGAATTAGAAACCGGGGAGCTGTTTTTT
TRBD2	14	TRBJ2-1	TRBV12-3/TRBV12-4	NA	CASSLGLAGNEQFF	TGTGCCAGCAGTTTGGGACTAGCTGGAAATGAGCAGTTCTTC
NA	12	TRBJ2-3	TRBV5-1	NA	CASRPSTDTQYF	TGCGCCAGCAGACCCAGCACAGATACGCAGTATTTT
TRBD2	16	TRBJ2-1	TRBV11-2	few	CASSFQAGDAFYEQFF	TGTGCCAGCAGCTTCCAAGCGGGAGACGCTTTCTATGAGCAGTTCTTC
NA	13	TRBJ1-5	TRBV20-1	NA	CSAVPWSNQPQHF	TGCAGTGCGGTCCCTTGGAGCAATCAGCCCCAGCATTTT
NA	12	TRBJ2-1	TRBV4-1	NA	CASSGLSNEQFF	TGCGCCAGCAGCGGGTTGAGTAATGAGCAGTTCTTC
NA	13	TRBJ2-5	TRBV6-6	NA	CASSKADQETQYF	TGTGCCAGCAGTAAGGCAGACCAAGAGACCCAGTACTTC
NA	16	TRBJ2-7	TRBV4-1	NA	CASSQMTGAVRYEQYF	TGCGCCAGCAGCCAAATGACAGGCGCGGTTAGGTACGAGCAGTACTTC
TRBD2	15	TRBJ2-7	TRBV7-8	few	CASSLEGLAVYEQYF	TGTGCCAGCAGCCTTGAGGGACTAGCGGTCTACGAGCAGTACTTC
NA	14	TRBJ2-7	TRBV6-5	NA	CASSLRTASYEQYF	TGTGCCAGCAGTCTCCGGACAGCTTCCTACGAGCAGTACTTC
TRBD1	15	TRBJ1-3	TRBV6-5	once	CASSSGQFGGNTIYF	TGTGCCAGCAGCTCGGGACAGTTTGGTGGAAACACCATATATTTT
NA	13	TRBJ2-1	TRBV5-1	few	CASSFEGYNEQFF	TGCGCCAGCAGCTTCGAGGGATACAATGAGCAGTTCTTC
TRBD1	15	TRBJ2-2	TRBV7-6	NA	CASSLAPGGTGELFF	TGTGCCAGCAGCTTAGCACCAGGGGGCACCGGGGAGCTGTTTTTT
TRBD2	18	TRBJ2-1	TRBV3-1	few	CASSLLAGGRWGYNEQFF	TGTGCCAGCAGCCTCCTAGCGGGGGGGCGCTGGGGCTACAATGAGCAGTTCTTC
TRBD1	14	TRBJ2-5	TRBV9	few	CASSEQGGWETQYF	TGTGCCAGCAGCGAACAGGGGGGCTGGGAGACCCAGTACTTC
NA	12	TRBJ1-1	TRBV11-2	NA	CASSLGPVEAFF	TGTGCCAGCAGCTTAGGGCCAGTTGAAGCTTTCTTT
TRBD1	17	TRBJ1-6	TRBV13	few	CASSSYFRTGENSPLHF	TGTGCCAGCAGCTCTTACTTTCGGACAGGGGAGAATTCACCCCTCCACTTT
TRBD2	15	TRBJ2-3	TRBV29-1	many	CSVGGGRALTDTQYF	TGCAGCGTTGGAGGCGGGAGGGCGTTGACAGATACGCAGTATTTT
NA	15	TRBJ1-1	TRBV7-8	few	CASSPWGGEDTEAFF	TGTGCCAGCAGCCCGTGGGGGGGCGAGGACACTGAAGCTTTCTTT
TRBD1	13	TRBJ2-7	TRBV12-3/TRBV12-4	NA	CASTLGTGPLMYF	TGTGCCAGCACCCTCGGGACAGGGCCTTTAATGTACTTC
NA	13	TRBJ2-1	TRBV24-1	many	CATSDRLYNEQFF	TGTGCCACCAGTGATCGTCTCTACAATGAGCAGTTCTTC
TRBD1	16	TRBJ1-2	TRBV10-3	medium-sized	CAISEPLGQGRGGYTF	TGTGCCATCAGTGAGCCCCTTGGACAGGGTAGAGGTGGCTACACCTTC
NA	14	TRBJ1-6	TRBV7-9	few	CASSQGQGNSPLHF	TGTGCCAGCAGCCAGGGGCAGGGAAATTCACCCCTCCACTTT
NA	14	TRBJ1-1	TRBV9	NA	CASSVGGWNTEAFF	TGTGCCAGCAGCGTAGGGGGATGGAACACTGAAGCTTTCTTT
NA	11	TRBJ1-2	TRBV6-6	few	CASIQDYGYTF	TGTGCCAGCATCCAAGACTATGGCTACACCTTC
TRBD2	17	TRBJ2-2	TRBV4-1	NA	CASSQEGLAANTGELFF	TGCGCCAGCAGCCAAGAGGGACTAGCGGCGAACACCGGGGAGCTGTTTTTT
NA	14	TRBJ1-5	TRBV4-1	NA	CASSQEAVSRPQHF	TGCGCCAGCAGCCAAGAAGCAGTGTCAAGGCCCCAGCATTTT
NA	13	TRBJ2-7	TRBV27	NA	CASSWGHSYEQYF	TGTGCCAGCAGTTGGGGGCACAGCTACGAGCAGTACTTC
NA	14	TRBJ1-2	TRBV2	few	CASSPGHLNYGYTF	TGTGCCAGCAGCCCGGGACACTTGAACTATGGCTACACCTTC
NA	15	TRBJ2-4	TRBV6-2/TRBV6-3	NA	CASSHPGGGKNIQYF	TGTGCCAGCAGTCACCCCGGAGGGGGTAAGAACATTCAGTACTTC
NA	13	TRBJ1-1	TRBV5-1	NA	CASSLGAPTEAFF	TGCGCCAGCAGTTTAGGGGCGCCCACTGAAGCTTTCTTT
NA	13	TRBJ2-1	TRBV20-1	NA	CSARDPDYNEQFF	TGCAGTGCTAGAGATCCCGACTACAATGAGCAGTTCTTC
NA	15	TRBJ2-1	TRBV7-3	NA	CASSLFGGTYNEQFF	TGTGCCAGCAGCTTATTTGGGGGGACCTACAATGAGCAGTTCTTC
TRBD1	15	TRBJ1-2	TRBV7-2	NA	CASSLEDREGYGYTF	TGTGCCAGCAGCTTAGAAGACAGGGAGGGCTATGGCTACACCTTC
NA	14	TRBJ2-7	TRBV15	NA	CATSRGDRTYEQYF	TGTGCCACCAGCAGAGGGGACCGAACCTACGAGCAGTACTTC
NA	13	TRBJ1-3	TRBV20-1	NA	CSATGTSGNTIYF	TGCAGTGCTACCGGGACCTCTGGAAACACCATATATTTT
NA	15	TRBJ1-2	TRBV20-1	few	CSARVPVGGFYGYTF	TGCAGTGCTAGAGTCCCGGTGGGGGGCTTCTATGGCTACACCTTC
NA	13	TRBJ2-7	TRBV4-1	NA	CASSHDGSYEQYF	TGCGCCAGCAGCCATGACGGGTCGTACGAGCAGTACTTC
NA	11	TRBJ1-2	TRBV4-1	few	CASSQSHGYTF	TGCGCCAGCAGCCAATCCCATGGCTACACCTTC
TRBD1	19	TRBJ2-7	TRBV3-1	many	CASSQPLPSGQGYIHEQYF	TGTGCCAGCAGCCAACCGCTACCCTCGGGACAGGGGTACATCCACGAGCAGTACTTC